This TCR beta chain derives from a study of T cells in Graves' hyperthyroidism and ophthalmopathy. At least ten counts were recorded for this clonotype. Using RNA transcripts as the source, TCR beta CDR3 regions were amplified. Initially, a first-round RT-PCR of the TCR CDR3 employed the HTBI primer set. TCRdb reanalysed the multiplex PCR reads using MiXCR and keeps one entry per CDR3 protein. The sample gives over 250,000 distinct CDR3 sequences, 15% to 20% of which show up once; about 51% is in the top ten. The length of the CDR3 is 16 residues. Germline V CDR1 and CDR2: KGHSH, LQKENI. V lost 2 bases and J lost 3, with 16 bases in between.

The source of this sequence is a woman in her fifties or sixties with Graves' ophthalmopathy. This rearrangement joins TRBV18 to TRBJ1-1, with D maybe TRBD1 (6 bases). Specimen: blood. Here the CDR3 reads CASSPLASNRDTEAFF. The CDR3 nucleotides read TGTGCCAGCTCACCATTGGCTTCGAACAGGGACACTGAAGCTTTCTTT.